This TCR beta chain originates from a study of beta chain features in type 1 diabetes. This clone was observed a single time. Its specificity is unknown. Study conclusions and caveats: Compared with healthy donors, patients appeared to share more similar naive, central memory and regulatory TCRB repertoires. More deletions and fewer insertions at VDJ junctions were seen in type 1 diabetes patients. Because the template was cDNA, high-expressing cells might be over-represented. Patients with Type 1 diabetes showed moderately but significantly shorter TCRB CDR3s in all four CD4+ subsets.

The study reverse transcribed the entire isolated RNA, so it sequenced expressed TCRB transcripts. Sequenced naive, central memory and regulatory T cell samples produced an average of approximately 3.5 million reads. Generated by immunoSEQ multiplex PCR, the TCRdb table keeps only in-frame clones and is missing some. The data show fewer than 25,000 clones, under 75% seen once. Germline V lookup: CDR1 MNHEY, CDR2 SVGAGI. This CDR3 is 14 amino acids long. V lost 6 bases and J lost 2, with 13 bases in between. V usage is TRBV6-5 and J usage is TRBJ1-1; no clear D gene. The specimen was Tregs from blood. The TCR was taken from a man between 18 and 29 years old with type 1 diabetes. The CDR3 sequence: CASRVQSSNTEAFF. CDR3 DNA: TGTGCCAGCAGGGTTCAGTCCAGTAACACTGAAGCTTTCTTT.